This is a list of T cell receptor beta chains from one sample in a study of blood T cell repertoires in COVID-19. TCRdb's table, derived via immunoSEQ multiplex PCR, lists solely in-frame clones and lacks some. The repertoire consists of some 300,000 clones, with nearly 90% occurring once and the leading ten covering roughly 2.9%. The specimen sequenced was PBMCs or T cells enriched from blood (not recorded which). These receptor sequences come from a woman in her 50s who had been exposed to COVID-19. The CDR3 runs from the conserved cysteine through the conserved F or W. Each record gives: J gene, D gene, V gene, clone size, CDR3 protein, CDR3 DNA. A D gene is named only where the DNA matches it firmly. Clone sizes are given selectively: once, few, many, or a class where the clone is expanded.

J: TRBJ2-2
D: TRBD1
V: TRBV5-4
size: NA
CDR3: CASSSTGQGHTGELFF
DNA: TGTGCCAGCAGCTCCACGGGACAGGGCCACACCGGGGAGCTGTTTTTT

J: TRBJ2-7
D: NA
V: TRBV7-9
size: once
CDR3: CASSSTVSYEQYF
DNA: TGTGCCAGCAGCTCAACGGTCTCCTACGAGCAGTACTTC

J: TRBJ2-5
D: TRBD2
V: TRBV5-1
size: NA
CDR3: CASRTSGGARGETQYF
DNA: TGCGCCAGCCGGACTAGCGGGGGGGCCAGGGGAGAGACCCAGTACTTC

J: TRBJ1-3
D: NA
V: TRBV6-5
size: NA
CDR3: CASKGSTGNTIYF
DNA: TGTGCCAGCAAGGGGTCTACTGGAAACACCATATATTTT

J: TRBJ1-1
D: NA
V: TRBV4-1
size: NA
CDR3: CASSQVEGARTEAFF
DNA: TGCGCCAGCAGCCAAGTGGAAGGGGCGAGGACTGAAGCTTTCTTT

J: TRBJ2-3
D: TRBD1
V: TRBV7-8
size: NA
CDR3: CASSPRPRGLVDTQYF
DNA: TGTGCCAGCAGCCCCCGGCCCAGGGGGTTAGTAGATACGCAGTATTTT

J: TRBJ1-6
D: NA
V: TRBV3-1/TRBV3-2
size: once
CDR3: CASSGHLLVSPLHF
DNA: TGTGCCAGCAGCGGACACCTCCTAGTTTCACCCCTCCACTTT

J: TRBJ2-7
D: TRBD1
V: TRBV28
size: NA
CDR3: CASYRGNSYEQYF
DNA: TGTGCCAGTTACAGGGGAAACTCCTACGAGCAGTACTTC

J: TRBJ2-3
D: TRBD1
V: TRBV7-6
size: NA
CDR3: CASSRGQGIDTQYF
DNA: TGTGCCAGCAGCCGCGGACAGGGGATAGATACGCAGTATTTT

J: TRBJ1-1
D: NA
V: TRBV5-4
size: few
CDR3: CASSLKGGGSEAFF
DNA: TGTGCCAGCAGCTTAAAGGGCGGCGGGAGTGAAGCTTTCTTT

J: TRBJ2-2
D: TRBD1
V: TRBV7-2
size: NA
CDR3: CASSSGQGGPGELFF
DNA: TGTGCCAGCAGCTCCGGACAGGGCGGTCCCGGGGAGCTGTTTTTT

J: TRBJ1-5
D: NA
V: TRBV4-1
size: NA
CDR3: CASSQDLSYGSNQPQHF
DNA: TGCGCCAGCAGCCAAGATCTCAGTTACGGGAGCAATCAGCCCCAGCATTTT

J: TRBJ2-7
D: TRBD2
V: TRBV7-6
size: NA
CDR3: CASSSTSGGAYEQYF
DNA: TGTGCCAGCAGCTCCACTAGCGGGGGGGCTTACGAGCAGTACTTC

J: TRBJ2-1
D: TRBD2
V: TRBV7-8
size: NA
CDR3: CASSLNVGLAGEQFF
DNA: TGTGCCAGCAGCTTAAACGTGGGACTAGCAGGTGAGCAGTTCTTC

J: TRBJ2-5
D: TRBD2
V: TRBV6-1
size: NA
CDR3: CASSDGLASETQYF
DNA: TGTGCCAGCAGTGACGGACTAGCGAGTGAGACCCAGTACTTC

J: TRBJ1-1
D: NA
V: TRBV7-9
size: NA
CDR3: CASSPPPKDTEAFF
DNA: TGTGCCAGCAGCCCCCCTCCTAAAGACACTGAAGCTTTCTTT

J: TRBJ1-2
D: TRBD1
V: TRBV7-9
size: NA
CDR3: CASSPPTGIGYTF
DNA: TGTGCCAGCAGCCCGCCGACAGGGATTGGCTACACCTTC

J: TRBJ1-4
D: TRBD1
V: TRBV2
size: NA
CDR3: CASRKRPGQGPSNEKLFF
DNA: TGTGCCAGCAGAAAAAGACCGGGACAGGGACCGTCTAATGAAAAACTGTTTTTT

J: TRBJ1-2
D: NA
V: TRBV7-2
size: NA
CDR3: CASSLDRANYGYTF
DNA: TGTGCCAGCAGCTTAGACAGGGCTAACTATGGCTACACCTTC

J: TRBJ1-5
D: TRBD1
V: TRBV18
size: NA
CDR3: CASSPQGAWQPQHF
DNA: TGTGCCAGCTCACCACAGGGGGCCTGGCAGCCCCAGCATTTT

J: TRBJ2-1
D: TRBD2
V: TRBV5-1
size: NA
CDR3: CASNREGRRGNEQFF
DNA: TGCGCCAGCAACCGGGAGGGGCGCAGAGGTAATGAGCAGTTCTTC

J: TRBJ2-2
D: TRBD2
V: TRBV11-2
size: NA
CDR3: CASSLFGLAGRTGELFF
DNA: TGTGCCAGCAGCTTATTCGGACTAGCGGGGAGGACCGGGGAGCTGTTTTTT

J: TRBJ2-2
D: NA
V: TRBV18
size: NA
CDR3: CASSPSVELSTGELFF
DNA: TGTGCCAGCTCACCAAGTGTCGAACTGAGCACCGGGGAGCTGTTTTTT

J: TRBJ1-5
D: TRBD1
V: TRBV27
size: few
CDR3: CASSPAGTGANQPQHF
DNA: TGTGCCAGCAGCCCTGCCGGGACAGGGGCCAATCAGCCCCAGCATTTT

J: TRBJ1-2
D: NA
V: TRBV2
size: NA
CDR3: CASTTAGANYGYTF
DNA: TGTGCCAGCACCACGGCAGGGGCTAACTATGGCTACACCTTC

J: TRBJ2-3
D: NA
V: TRBV11-2
size: NA
CDR3: CASSSGEVFSTDTQYF
DNA: TGTGCCAGCAGCTCCGGGGAGGTTTTTAGCACAGATACGCAGTATTTT

J: TRBJ2-6
D: NA
V: TRBV19
size: NA
CDR3: CASSSRRDNSGANVLTF
DNA: TGTGCCAGTAGTAGCAGACGGGACAACTCTGGGGCCAACGTCCTGACTTTC

J: TRBJ2-7
D: TRBD1
V: TRBV11-1
size: NA
CDR3: CASSLAGTGPYEQYF
DNA: TGTGCCAGCAGCTTAGCGGGGACAGGTCCCTACGAGCAGTACTTC

J: TRBJ2-7
D: TRBD1
V: TRBV20-1
size: NA
CDR3: CSASIQGAVLGYEQYF
DNA: TGCAGTGCTAGTATACAGGGGGCAGTCCTCGGATACGAGCAGTACTTC

J: TRBJ1-2
D: TRBD1
V: TRBV5-1
size: once
CDR3: CASSFEGQSNYGYTF
DNA: TGCGCCAGCAGCTTCGAGGGACAGAGTAACTATGGCTACACCTTC

J: TRBJ1-2
D: TRBD1
V: TRBV5-1
size: NA
CDR3: CASSTTGNYGYTF
DNA: TGCGCCAGCAGCACGACAGGGAACTATGGCTACACCTTC

J: TRBJ2-1
D: NA
V: TRBV13
size: NA
CDR3: CASFSRSSYNEQFF
DNA: TGTGCCAGTTTCAGTCGAAGCTCCTACAATGAGCAGTTCTTC

J: TRBJ2-3
D: TRBD1
V: TRBV7-2
size: NA
CDR3: CASSTHRGSTDTQYF
DNA: TGTGCCAGCAGCACCCACAGGGGTAGCACAGATACGCAGTATTTT

J: TRBJ2-1
D: TRBD2
V: TRBV3-1/TRBV3-2
size: NA
CDR3: CASSPVGGEWNEQFF
DNA: TGTGCCAGCAGCCCCGTGGGGGGGGAGTGGAATGAGCAGTTCTTC

J: TRBJ1-1
D: TRBD1
V: TRBV7-9
size: few
CDR3: CASSLEAGGTEAFF
DNA: TGTGCCAGCAGCTTAGAGGCAGGGGGCACTGAAGCTTTCTTT

J: TRBJ2-1
D: TRBD2
V: TRBV19
size: NA
CDR3: CASSKGLAGGHGSYNEQFF
DNA: TGTGCCAGTAGTAAGGGGCTAGCGGGGGGGCATGGATCCTACAATGAGCAGTTCTTC

J: TRBJ2-5
D: NA
V: TRBV6-5
size: NA
CDR3: CASSYGGFAEETQYF
DNA: TGTGCCAGCAGTTACGGGGGGTTTGCTGAAGAGACCCAGTACTTC

J: TRBJ2-3
D: TRBD2
V: TRBV2
size: NA
CDR3: CASSDVLAGGWNTQYF
DNA: TGTGCCAGCAGTGACGTTCTAGCGGGGGGGTGGAATACGCAGTATTTT

J: TRBJ2-2
D: TRBD1
V: TRBV19
size: NA
CDR3: CASSRDRGLTGELFF
DNA: TGTGCCAGTAGCCGTGACAGGGGGCTAACCGGGGAGCTGTTTTTT

J: TRBJ2-1
D: NA
V: TRBV28
size: NA
CDR3: CASSLIQGNEQFF
DNA: TGTGCCAGCAGCCTGATACAGGGCAATGAGCAGTTCTTC

J: TRBJ2-2
D: NA
V: TRBV5-1
size: NA
CDR3: CASSPNVQGSSTGELFF
DNA: TGCGCCAGCAGCCCAAATGTACAGGGATCGAGCACCGGGGAGCTGTTTTTT

J: TRBJ2-3
D: TRBD1
V: TRBV5-4
size: NA
CDR3: CASMESLTGEYPDTQYF
DNA: TGTGCCAGCATGGAAAGCCTAACAGGGGAGTATCCAGATACGCAGTATTTT

J: TRBJ2-3
D: TRBD2
V: TRBV7-2
size: NA
CDR3: CASSPRLAGPSTDTQYF
DNA: TGTGCCAGCAGCCCCAGACTAGCGGGGCCGAGCACAGATACGCAGTATTTT

J: TRBJ1-1
D: NA
V: TRBV30
size: NA
CDR3: CAWSPGGVLAFF
DNA: TGTGCCTGGAGCCCGGGGGGGGTGTTGGCTTTCTTT

J: TRBJ2-3
D: NA
V: TRBV6-1
size: NA
CDR3: CASSEGWGRRGDTQYF
DNA: TGTGCCAGCAGTGAAGGATGGGGTCGAAGGGGAGATACGCAGTATTTT

J: TRBJ1-6
D: NA
V: TRBV7-9
size: NA
CDR3: CASSLKGQTNSPLHF
DNA: TGTGCCAGCAGCTTAAAAGGACAGACAAATTCACCCCTCCACTTT

J: TRBJ1-3
D: NA
V: TRBV7-2
size: once
CDR3: CASRGPGNTIYF
DNA: TGTGCCAGCAGGGGGCCTGGAAACACCATATATTTT

J: TRBJ1-1
D: NA
V: TRBV18
size: NA
CDR3: CASSPRVTTEAFF
DNA: TGTGCCAGCTCACCGAGGGTTACCACTGAAGCTTTCTTT

J: TRBJ1-6
D: NA
V: TRBV3-1/TRBV3-2
size: NA
CDR3: CASSREAGRGNLALHF
DNA: TGTGCCAGCAGCCGTGAAGCAGGCCGGGGAAATTTGGCCCTCCACTTT

J: TRBJ2-3
D: NA
V: TRBV15
size: NA
CDR3: CATSRDHTGVFDTQYF
DNA: TGTGCCACCAGCAGAGATCATACCGGGGTCTTCGATACGCAGTATTTT

J: TRBJ1-4
D: TRBD1
V: TRBV28
size: NA
CDR3: CASSPPHRTGRNEKLFF
DNA: TGTGCCAGCAGTCCCCCCCATCGGACAGGACGTAATGAAAAACTGTTTTTT

J: TRBJ2-5
D: NA
V: TRBV4-2
size: NA
CDR3: CASSQPGVQETQYF
DNA: TGTGCCAGCAGCCAGCCAGGGGTCCAAGAGACCCAGTACTTC

J: TRBJ1-2
D: TRBD1
V: TRBV24-1
size: NA
CDR3: CATSVTSVAGGGYTF
DNA: TGTGCCACCAGTGTCACCTCGGTGGCAGGGGGTGGCTACACCTTC

J: TRBJ1-1
D: TRBD1
V: TRBV19
size: NA
CDR3: CASSVDRDGTEAFF
DNA: TGTGCCAGTAGTGTGGACAGGGATGGCACTGAAGCTTTCTTT

J: TRBJ2-3
D: TRBD2
V: TRBV30
size: few
CDR3: CAWSRIAGGLSTDTQYF
DNA: TGTGCCTGGAGTCGAATAGCGGGGGGGCTAAGCACAGATACGCAGTATTTT